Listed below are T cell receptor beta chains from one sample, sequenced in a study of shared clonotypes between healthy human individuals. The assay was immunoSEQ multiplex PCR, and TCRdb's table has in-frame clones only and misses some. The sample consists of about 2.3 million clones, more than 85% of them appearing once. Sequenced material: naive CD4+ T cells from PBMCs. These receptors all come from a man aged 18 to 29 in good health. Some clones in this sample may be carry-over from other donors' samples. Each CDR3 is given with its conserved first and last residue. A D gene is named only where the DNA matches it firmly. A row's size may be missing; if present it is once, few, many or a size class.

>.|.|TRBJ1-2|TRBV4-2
CASSQDMETHYGYTF
TGTGCCAGCAGCCAAGACATGGAAACACACTATGGCTACACCTTC
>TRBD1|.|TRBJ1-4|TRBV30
CAWRAGGSNEKLFF
TGTGCCTGGAGGGCAGGGGGCTCTAATGAAAAACTGTTTTTT
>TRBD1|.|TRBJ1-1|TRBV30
CAWRQGVGTEAFF
TGTGCCTGGAGGCAGGGGGTGGGCACTGAAGCTTTCTTT
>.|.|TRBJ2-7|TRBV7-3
CASSLNVGVSYEQYF
TGTGCCAGCAGCTTAAATGTAGGGGTTTCCTACGAGCAGTACTTC
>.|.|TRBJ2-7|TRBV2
CASRGQGSSGLYEQYF
TGTGCCAGCAGAGGTCAGGGGAGTTCGGGTCTCTACGAGCAGTACTTC
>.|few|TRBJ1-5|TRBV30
CAWTLGTDQPQHF
TGTGCCTGGACCTTAGGGACCGATCAGCCCCAGCATTTT
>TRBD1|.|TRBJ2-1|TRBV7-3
CASSSPGQGINEQFF
TGTGCCAGCAGCTCGCCGGGACAGGGGATCAATGAGCAGTTCTTC
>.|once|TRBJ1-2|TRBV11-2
CASSFATEGYGYTF
TGTGCCAGCAGCTTTGCCACAGAGGGCTATGGCTACACCTTC
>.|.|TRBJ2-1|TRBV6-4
CASSDSNVASARNEQFF
TGTGCCAGCAGTGACTCGAACGTCGCTAGCGCTAGAAATGAGCAGTTCTTC
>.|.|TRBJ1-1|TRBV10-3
CAISESVWTEAFF
TGTGCCATCAGTGAGTCGGTATGGACTGAAGCTTTCTTT
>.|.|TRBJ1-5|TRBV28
CASSFNYAGDGYQPQHF
TGTGCCAGCAGTTTCAATTACGCAGGGGACGGGTATCAGCCCCAGCATTTT
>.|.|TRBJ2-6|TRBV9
CASSAISSGANVLTF
TGTGCCAGCAGCGCTATCTCCTCTGGGGCCAACGTCCTGACTTTC
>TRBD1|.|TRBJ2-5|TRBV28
CASSSLPGQGSGETQYF
TGTGCCAGCAGTTCTCTCCCGGGACAGGGGTCAGGGGAGACCCAGTACTTC
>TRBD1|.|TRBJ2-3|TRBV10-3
CAISVAGGDTQYF
TGTGCCATCAGTGTGGCAGGGGGAGATACGCAGTATTTT
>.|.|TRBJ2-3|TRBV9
CASREGPTDTQYF
TGTGCCAGCCGAGAGGGCCCCACAGATACGCAGTATTTT
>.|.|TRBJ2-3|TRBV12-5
CASGLGFARTDTQYF
TGTGCTAGTGGCCTGGGATTTGCCCGCACAGATACGCAGTATTTT
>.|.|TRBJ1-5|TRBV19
CASSIVGGNQPQHF
TGTGCCAGTAGTATCGTCGGGGGTAATCAGCCCCAGCATTTT
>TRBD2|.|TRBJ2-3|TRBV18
CASSPLGTSGSTDTQYF
TGTGCCAGCTCACCACTCGGGACTAGCGGTAGCACAGATACGCAGTATTTT
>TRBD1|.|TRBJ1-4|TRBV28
CASSFRFSGQAFEKLFF
TGTGCCAGCAGTTTTAGGTTCTCGGGACAGGCCTTTGAAAAACTGTTTTTT
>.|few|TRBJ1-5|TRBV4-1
CASSQDWYQPQHF
TGCGCCAGCAGCCAAGACTGGTATCAGCCCCAGCATTTT
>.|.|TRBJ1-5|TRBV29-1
CSVGGGRGQPQHF
TGCAGCGTTGGGGGGGGGAGAGGTCAGCCCCAGCATTTT
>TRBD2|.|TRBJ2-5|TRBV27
CASSGLTSGYETQYF
TGTGCCAGCAGTGGTCTGACTAGCGGGTACGAGACCCAGTACTTC
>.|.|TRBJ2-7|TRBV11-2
CASSTTFGPYEQYF
TGTGCCAGCAGCACTACGTTTGGCCCTTACGAGCAGTACTTC
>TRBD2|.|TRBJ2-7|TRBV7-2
CASSPSGLAGVEQYF
TGTGCCAGCAGCCCCTCGGGGCTAGCGGGAGTCGAGCAGTACTTC
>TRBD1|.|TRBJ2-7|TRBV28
CASGPDRASYEQYF
TGTGCCAGCGGTCCCGACAGGGCCTCCTACGAGCAGTACTTC
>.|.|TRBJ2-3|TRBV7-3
CASSSQRASDTQYF
TGTGCCAGCAGCTCCCAGCGGGCTTCAGATACGCAGTATTTT
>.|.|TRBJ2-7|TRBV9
CASSVDPQGEQYF
TGTGCCAGCAGCGTAGACCCACAGGGTGAGCAGTACTTC
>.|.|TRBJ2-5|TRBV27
CASGTPQETQYF
TGTGCCAGCGGGACACCACAAGAGACCCAGTACTTC
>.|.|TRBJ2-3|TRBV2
CATSATGLSTDTQYF
TGTGCCACCTCCGCGACAGGCCTTAGCACAGATACGCAGTATTTT
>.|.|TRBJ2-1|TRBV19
CASSPPGRAYNEQFF
TGTGCCAGTAGTCCACCGGGACGAGCCTACAATGAGCAGTTCTTC
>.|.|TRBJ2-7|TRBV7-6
CASSLGPSANSYEQYF
TGTGCCAGCAGCTTAGGTCCTTCAGCCAACTCCTACGAGCAGTACTTC
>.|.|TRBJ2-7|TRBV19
CASSMQQGPWEQYF
TGTGCCAGTAGTATGCAGCAGGGGCCGTGGGAGCAGTACTTC
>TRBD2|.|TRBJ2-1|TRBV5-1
CASSLPSGSMNEQFF
TGCGCCAGCAGCCTCCCTAGCGGGAGTATGAATGAGCAGTTCTTC
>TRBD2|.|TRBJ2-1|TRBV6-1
CASGRLAGLYNEQFF
TGTGCCAGCGGTCGACTAGCGGGACTTTACAATGAGCAGTTCTTC
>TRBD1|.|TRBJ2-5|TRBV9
CASSVGDRRLETQYF
TGTGCCAGCAGCGTAGGGGACAGGAGGTTAGAGACCCAGTACTTC
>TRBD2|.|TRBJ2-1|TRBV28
CASGHPSGYPLLGNEQFF
TGTGCCAGCGGGCACCCTAGCGGGTACCCTCTTCTGGGCAATGAGCAGTTCTTC
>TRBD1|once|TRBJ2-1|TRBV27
CASSLQGAPYNEQFF
TGTGCCAGCAGTTTACAGGGGGCCCCCTACAATGAGCAGTTCTTC
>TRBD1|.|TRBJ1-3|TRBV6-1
CASSLTGSGNTIYF
TGTGCCAGCAGTCTGACAGGGTCTGGAAACACCATATATTTT
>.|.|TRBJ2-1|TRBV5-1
CASSGGTVTYNEQFF
TGCGCCAGCAGCGGAGGGACGGTTACCTACAATGAGCAGTTCTTC
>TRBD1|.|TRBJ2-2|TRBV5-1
CASSLEGTGFSGELFF
TGCGCCAGCAGCTTGGAAGGGACAGGGTTCTCCGGGGAGCTGTTTTTT
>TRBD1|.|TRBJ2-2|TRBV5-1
CASSAGTGAGELFF
TGCGCCAGCAGCGCCGGGACAGGGGCCGGGGAGCTGTTTTTT